This T cell receptor beta chain was observed in a study of T cell repertoires in cytomegalovirus infection. Study details: HLA-B-restricted CMV epitopes that are well studied, plus recently identified HLA-C-restricted ones, were used by the study. In public TCR beta signatures, there were indications of both CMV infection and matching HLA type.

Study-level results: Adding up the frequency of public TCR beta families identified people who carried CMV plus the relevant HLA. The study found HLA-C-restricted CMV-specific TCR beta clonotypes dominating the ex vivo response.

Concerning this clonotype itself: Its antigen is unknown.

TCRdb used MiXCR to reprocess the reads, holding one entry per CDR3 protein. The repertoire holds approximately 730,000 distinct CDR3 sequences, with 30% to 35% as singletons. This CDR3 comprises 15 residues. The V and J ends lost 1 base and 0 bases respectively, with 10 bases between them. Germline CDR1 MNHEY, CDR2 SMNVEV (reference sequence). The chain recombines TRBV27 with TRBJ2-7; D is unresolved. The TCR comes from a human donor in good health (CMV status not recorded). Some clones in this sample may be carry-over from other donors' samples. Sequenced material: cultured PBMCs, taken from culture after CMV antigen stimulation. The CDR3 here is CASSLYGRSSYEQYF. In DNA form, the CDR3 reads TGTGCCAGCAGTTTATATGGACGCTCCTCCTACGAGCAGTACTTC.